This T cell receptor (beta chain) comes out of a study of chemoradiotherapy in HPV16-positive cancers. The V end lost 1 base, the J end lost 3 bases, and 5 bases lay between the germline ends. Germline values: CDR1 LNHNV, CDR2 YYDKDF (reference sequence). The CDR3 extends over 13 amino acids. The data were produced by immunoSEQ multiplex PCR, yet TCRdb's version contains in-frame clones alone and is incomplete. In the table there are some 10,000 clones, less than 75% of which are singletons. The chain joins TRBV15 to TRBJ2-3; D ambiguous. This material consisted of tumor tissue, taken from a patient who underwent chemoradiotherapy. The clonotype comes from a human donor with HPV-associated anogenital cancer. In DNA form, the CDR3 reads TGTGCCACCAGCAGAGGCCGGACAGATACGCAGTATTTT. This translates into CATSRGRTDTQYF.